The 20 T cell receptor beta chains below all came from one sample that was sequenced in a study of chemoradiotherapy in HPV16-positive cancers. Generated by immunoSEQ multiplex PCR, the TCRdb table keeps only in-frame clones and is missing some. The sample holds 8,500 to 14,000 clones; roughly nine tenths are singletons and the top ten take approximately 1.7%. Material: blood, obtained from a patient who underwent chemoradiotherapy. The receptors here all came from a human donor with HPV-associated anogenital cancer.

CDR3 in amino acids: CASSIHGNTEAFF. As DNA, the CDR3 is TGTGCCAGTAGTATACACGGGAACACTGAAGCTTTCTTT. The J gene is TRBJ1-1, the V gene TRBV19; D unresolved. In germline, CDR1 is LNHDA, CDR2 SQIVND (reference sequence). V lost 2 bases to trimming and J lost 1 base, with 5 bases between them. The CDR3 is 13 residues long.

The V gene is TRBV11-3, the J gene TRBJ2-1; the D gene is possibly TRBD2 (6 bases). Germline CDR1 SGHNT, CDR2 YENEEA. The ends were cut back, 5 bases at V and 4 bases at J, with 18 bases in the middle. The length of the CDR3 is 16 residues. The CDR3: CASSQEGHISYNEQFF. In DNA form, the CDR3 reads TGTGCCAGCAGCCAGGAGGGCCACATCTCTTACAATGAGCAGTTCTTC.

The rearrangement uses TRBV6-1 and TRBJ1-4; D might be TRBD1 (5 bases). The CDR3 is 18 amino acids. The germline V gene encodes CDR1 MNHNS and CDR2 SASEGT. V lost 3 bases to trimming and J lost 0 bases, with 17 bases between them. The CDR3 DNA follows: TGTGCCAGCAGTGACCCGGGTAAGGCAGGGTCAACTAATGAAAAACTGTTTTTT. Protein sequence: CASSDPGKAGSTNEKLFF.

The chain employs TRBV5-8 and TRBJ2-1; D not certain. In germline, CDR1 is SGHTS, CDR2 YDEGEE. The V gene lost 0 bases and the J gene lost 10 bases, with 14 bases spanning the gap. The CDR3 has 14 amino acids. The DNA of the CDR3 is TGTGCCAGCAGCTTGGACTGGGGTCAGCGCGAGCAGTTCTTC. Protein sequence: CASSLDWGQREQFF.

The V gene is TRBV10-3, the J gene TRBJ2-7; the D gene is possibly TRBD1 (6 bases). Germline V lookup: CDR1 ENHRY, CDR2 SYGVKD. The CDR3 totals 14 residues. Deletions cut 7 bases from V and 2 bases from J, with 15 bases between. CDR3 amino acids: CAITDTGIPYEQYF. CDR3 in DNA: TGTGCCATCACCGATACAGGGATACCCTACGAGCAGTACTTC.

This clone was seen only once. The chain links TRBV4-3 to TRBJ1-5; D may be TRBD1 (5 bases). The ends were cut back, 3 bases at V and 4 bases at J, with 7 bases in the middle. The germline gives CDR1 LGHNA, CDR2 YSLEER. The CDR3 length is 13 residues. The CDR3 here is CASSQGTNQPQHF. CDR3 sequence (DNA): TGCGCCAGCAGCCAGGGGACGAATCAGCCCCAGCATTTT.

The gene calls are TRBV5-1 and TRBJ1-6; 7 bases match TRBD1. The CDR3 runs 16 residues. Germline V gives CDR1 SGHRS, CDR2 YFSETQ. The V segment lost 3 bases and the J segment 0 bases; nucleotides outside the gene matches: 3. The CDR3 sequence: CASSSGDSSYNSPLHF. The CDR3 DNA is TGCGCCAGCAGCTCGGGGGACAGCTCCTATAATTCACCCCTCCACTTT.

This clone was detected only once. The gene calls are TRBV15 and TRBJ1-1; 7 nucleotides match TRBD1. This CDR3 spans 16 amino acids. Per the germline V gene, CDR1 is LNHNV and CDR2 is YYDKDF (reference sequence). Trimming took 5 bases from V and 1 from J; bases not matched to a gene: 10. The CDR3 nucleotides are TGTGCCACCAGCCCCCAAAGAACAGGGGCGAACACTGAAGCTTTCTTT. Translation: CATSPQRTGANTEAFF.

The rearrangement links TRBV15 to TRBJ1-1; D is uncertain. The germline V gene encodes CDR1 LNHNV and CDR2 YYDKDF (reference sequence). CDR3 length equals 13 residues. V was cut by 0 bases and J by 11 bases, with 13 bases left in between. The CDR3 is CATSRDVNSGAFF. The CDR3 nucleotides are TGTGCCACCAGCAGAGATGTCAACAGCGGGGCTTTCTTT.

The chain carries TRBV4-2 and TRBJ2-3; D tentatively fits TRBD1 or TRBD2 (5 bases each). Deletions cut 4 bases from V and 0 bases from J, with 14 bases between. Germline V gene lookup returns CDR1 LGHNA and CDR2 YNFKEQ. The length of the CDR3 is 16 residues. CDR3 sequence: CASSPPGRESTDTQYF. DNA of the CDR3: TGTGCCAGCAGCCCCCCCGGCAGGGAGAGCACAGATACGCAGTATTTT.

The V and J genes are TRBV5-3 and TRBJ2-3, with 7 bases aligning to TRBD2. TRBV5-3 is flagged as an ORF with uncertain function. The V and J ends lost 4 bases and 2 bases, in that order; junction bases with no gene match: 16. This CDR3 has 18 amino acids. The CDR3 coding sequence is TGTGCCAGAAGCCCGGTCCGTGGGGGGGAGAGTTCCACAGATACGCAGTATTTT. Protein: CARSPVRGGESSTDTQYF.

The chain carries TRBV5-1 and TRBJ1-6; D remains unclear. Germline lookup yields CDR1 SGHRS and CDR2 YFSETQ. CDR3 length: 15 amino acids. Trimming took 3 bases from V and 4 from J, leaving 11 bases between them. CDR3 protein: CASSSEAAYNSPLHF. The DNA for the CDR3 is TGCGCCAGCAGCTCAGAAGCAGCATATAATTCACCCCTCCACTTT.

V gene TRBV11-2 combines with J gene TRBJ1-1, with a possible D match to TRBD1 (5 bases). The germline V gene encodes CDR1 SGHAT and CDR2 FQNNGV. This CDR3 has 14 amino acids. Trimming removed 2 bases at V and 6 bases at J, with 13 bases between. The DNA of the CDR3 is TGTGCCAGCAGCTTAATAAGGGGTAGGTCTGAAGCTTTCTTT. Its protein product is CASSLIRGRSEAFF.

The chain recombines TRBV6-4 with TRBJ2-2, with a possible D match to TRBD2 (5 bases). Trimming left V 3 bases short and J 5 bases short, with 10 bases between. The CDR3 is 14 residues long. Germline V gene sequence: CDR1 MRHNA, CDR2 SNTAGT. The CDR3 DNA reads TGTGCCAGCAGTGAAGGAGGTAGTACCGGGGAGCTGTTTTTT. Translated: CASSEGGSTGELFF.

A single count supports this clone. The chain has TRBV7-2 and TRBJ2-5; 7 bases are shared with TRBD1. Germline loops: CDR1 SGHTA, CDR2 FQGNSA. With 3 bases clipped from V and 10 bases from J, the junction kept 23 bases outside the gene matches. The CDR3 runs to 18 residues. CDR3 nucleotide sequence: TGTGCCAGCAGCTTCAAGGGAGATACAGGGGACGGAAAAAGTGACCAGTACTTC. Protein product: CASSFKGDTGDGKSDQYF.

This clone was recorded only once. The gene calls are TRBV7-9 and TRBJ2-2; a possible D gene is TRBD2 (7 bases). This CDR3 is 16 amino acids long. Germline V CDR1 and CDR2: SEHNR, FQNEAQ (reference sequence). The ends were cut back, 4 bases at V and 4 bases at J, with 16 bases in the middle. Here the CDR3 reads CASSSRGGGPTGELFF. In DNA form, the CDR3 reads TGTGCCAGCAGCTCCAGGGGAGGGGGGCCCACCGGGGAGCTGTTTTTT.

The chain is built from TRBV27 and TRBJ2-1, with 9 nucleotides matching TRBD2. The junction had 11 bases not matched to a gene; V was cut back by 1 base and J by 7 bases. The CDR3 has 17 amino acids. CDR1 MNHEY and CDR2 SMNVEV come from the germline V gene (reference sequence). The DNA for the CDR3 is TGTGCCAGCAGTTTATTCGGACTAGCGACTAGGGAAAATGAGCAGTTCTTC. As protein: CASSLFGLATRENEQFF.

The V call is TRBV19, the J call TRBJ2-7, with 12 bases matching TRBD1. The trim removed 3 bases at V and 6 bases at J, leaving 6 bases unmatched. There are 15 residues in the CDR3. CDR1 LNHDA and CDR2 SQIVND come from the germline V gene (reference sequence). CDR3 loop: CASSMPGDRGPEQYF. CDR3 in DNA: TGTGCCAGTAGTATGCCCGGGGACAGGGGGCCCGAGCAGTACTTC.

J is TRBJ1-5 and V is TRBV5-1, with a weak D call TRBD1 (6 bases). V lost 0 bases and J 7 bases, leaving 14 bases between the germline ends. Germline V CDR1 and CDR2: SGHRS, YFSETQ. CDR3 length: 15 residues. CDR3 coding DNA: TGCGCCAGCAGCTTGGGGAGGGGGGCGGGACAGCCCCAGCATTTT. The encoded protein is CASSLGRGAGQPQHF.

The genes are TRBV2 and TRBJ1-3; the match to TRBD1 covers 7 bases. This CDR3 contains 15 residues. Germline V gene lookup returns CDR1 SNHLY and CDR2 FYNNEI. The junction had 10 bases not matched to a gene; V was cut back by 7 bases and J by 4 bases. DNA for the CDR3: TGTGCCAGCAAGACTGACAGGGTCTCCGGAAACACCATATATTTT. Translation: CASKTDRVSGNTIYF.